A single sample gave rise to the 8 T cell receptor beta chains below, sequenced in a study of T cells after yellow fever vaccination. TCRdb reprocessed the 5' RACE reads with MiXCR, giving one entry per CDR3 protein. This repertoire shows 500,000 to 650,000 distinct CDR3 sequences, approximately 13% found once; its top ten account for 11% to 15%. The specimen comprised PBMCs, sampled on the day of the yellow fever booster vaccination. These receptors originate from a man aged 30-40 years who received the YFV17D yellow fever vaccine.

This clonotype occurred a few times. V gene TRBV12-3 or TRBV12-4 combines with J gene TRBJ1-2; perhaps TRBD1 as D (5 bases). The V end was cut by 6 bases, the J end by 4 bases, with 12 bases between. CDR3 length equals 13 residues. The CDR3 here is CASSSGPIYGYTF. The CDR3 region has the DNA TGTGCCAGCAGCTCAGGGCCGATCTATGGCTACACCTTC.

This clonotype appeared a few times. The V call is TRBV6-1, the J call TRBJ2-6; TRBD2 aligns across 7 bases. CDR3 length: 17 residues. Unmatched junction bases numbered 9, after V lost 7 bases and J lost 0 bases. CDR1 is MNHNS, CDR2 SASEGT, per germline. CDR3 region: CASKVAGLDSGANVLTF. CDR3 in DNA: TGTGCCAGCAAGGTAGCGGGTTTAGACTCTGGGGCCAACGTCCTGACTTTC.

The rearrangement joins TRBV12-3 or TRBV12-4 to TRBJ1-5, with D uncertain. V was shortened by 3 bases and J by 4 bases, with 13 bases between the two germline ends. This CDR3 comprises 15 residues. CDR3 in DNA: TGTGCCAGCAGTTTCTACGGGTCTGGTAATCAGCCCCAGCATTTT. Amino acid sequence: CASSFYGSGNQPQHF.

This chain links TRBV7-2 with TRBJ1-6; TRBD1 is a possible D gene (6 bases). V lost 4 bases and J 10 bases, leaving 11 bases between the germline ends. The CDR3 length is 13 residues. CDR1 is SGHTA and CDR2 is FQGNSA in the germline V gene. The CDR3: CASSSGGRSPLHF. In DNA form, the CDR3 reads TGTGCCAGCAGCTCGGGGGGCAGGTCACCCCTCCACTTT.

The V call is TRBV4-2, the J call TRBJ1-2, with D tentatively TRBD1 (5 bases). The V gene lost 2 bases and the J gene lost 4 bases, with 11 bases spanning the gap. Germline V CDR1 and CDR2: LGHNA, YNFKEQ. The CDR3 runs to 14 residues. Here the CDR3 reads CASSQTGVGYGYTF. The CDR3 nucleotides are TGTGCCAGCAGCCAAACAGGCGTGGGCTATGGCTACACCTTC.

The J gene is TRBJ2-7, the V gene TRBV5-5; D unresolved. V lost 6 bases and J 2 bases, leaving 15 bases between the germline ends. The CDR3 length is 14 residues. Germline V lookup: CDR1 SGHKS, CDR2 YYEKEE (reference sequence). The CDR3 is CASTLGPWTYEQYF. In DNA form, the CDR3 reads TGTGCCAGCACCCTCGGACCCTGGACCTACGAGCAGTACTTC.

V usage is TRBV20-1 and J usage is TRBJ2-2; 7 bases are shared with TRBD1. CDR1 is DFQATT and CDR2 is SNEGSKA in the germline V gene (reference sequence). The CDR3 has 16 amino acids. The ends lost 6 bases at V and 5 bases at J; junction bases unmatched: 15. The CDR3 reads CSAPSRQGRRTGELFF. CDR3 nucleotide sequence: TGCAGTGCCCCCTCGCGACAGGGTCGACGTACCGGGGAGCTGTTTTTT.

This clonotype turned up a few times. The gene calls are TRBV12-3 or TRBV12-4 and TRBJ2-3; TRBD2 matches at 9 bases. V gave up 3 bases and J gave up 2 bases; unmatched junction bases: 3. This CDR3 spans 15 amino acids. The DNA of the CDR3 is TGTGCCAGCAGTTTTTCTAGCGGGACCACAGATACGCAGTATTTT. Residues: CASSFSSGTTDTQYF.